This T cell receptor beta chain comes out of a study of T cell responses to AZD1222 COVID-19 vaccine. Study-level results: White British people made up most donors, females outnumbered males, and clonal diversity was possibly underestimated. Only six individuals given AZD1222 were seropositive at baseline.

Samples with a second dose at about 4 or about 12 weeks were pooled together. The CDR3 runs to 11 residues. Per the germline V gene, CDR1 is SGDLS and CDR2 is YYNGEE. V shed 0 bases and J shed 14 bases, with 9 bases lying between them. The protocol was immunoSEQ multiplex PCR, while the TCRdb copy is restricted to in-frame clones and leaves out a portion. Altogether about 100,000 clones are present, about 85% being singletons, with the ten largest covering less than 6%. A remark on this clone: Its antigen is not known.

The TCR sequence derives from an adult who received the AZD1222 COVID-19 vaccine. This specimen was peripheral blood, taken 28 days after the second AZD1222 dose. The gene calls are TRBV9 and TRBJ2-1, with D unclear. The CDR3 sequence: CASSVEERKFF. The CDR3 region has the DNA TGTGCCAGCAGCGTAGAAGAACGGAAGTTCTTC.